Listed here are 30 T cell receptor beta chains from one sample, sequenced in a study of a mutant IDH1 vaccine in newly diagnosed glioma. Time point reported: baseline, week 1 (first vaccination visit). Noted treatment: pre-vaccination baseline after standard-of-care therapy. Profiled with immunoSEQ multiplex PCR; TCRdb holds only in-frame clones, not every one. The sample lists over 45,000 clones, about 91% occurring once. The specimen comprised PBMCs, sampled from a glioma patient treated with radiotherapy, temozolomide or both. The receptor set was obtained from a man aged 50 to 60 with glioma.

The chain links TRBV27 to TRBJ2-2, with TRBD2 identical over 7 bases. V dropped 2 bases and J dropped 5; count of bases not matched to a gene: 8. CDR1 and CDR2 from the germline V gene are MNHEY and SMNVEV (reference sequence). This CDR3 comprises 16 residues. In DNA, the CDR3 is TGTGCCAGCAGTTTAATGGTAGCGGGTCCGACCGGGGAGCTGTTTTTT. This codes for CASSLMVAGPTGELFF.

The chain uses TRBV19 and TRBJ2-5; D is uncertain. Germline values: CDR1 LNHDA, CDR2 SQIVND (reference sequence). This CDR3 is built from 11 residues. V lost 10 bases to trimming and J lost 5 bases, with 11 bases between them. CDR3 in amino acids: CATGWWETQYF. CDR3 DNA sequence: TGTGCCACCGGGTGGTGGGAGACCCAGTACTTC. The variable domain in full, completed from reference TRBV19 and TRBJ2-5, reads DGGITQSPKYLFRKEGQNVTLSCEQNLNHDAMYWYRQDPGQGLRLIYYSQIVNDFQKGDIAEGYSVSREKKESFPLTVTSAQKNPTAFYLCATGWWETQYFGPGTRLLVL.

This clone was counted a single time. The rearrangement joins TRBV28 to TRBJ2-7, with unresolved D. The V gene's germline CDR1 is MDHEN and CDR2 SYDVKM. This CDR3 is built from 12 residues. Deletions cut 6 bases from V and 0 bases from J, with 6 bases between. For the CDR3, the DNA is TGTGCCAGCAGCCAAGGCTCCTACGAGCAGTACTTC. The encoded protein is CASSQGSYEQYF.

The V gene is TRBV5-1, the J gene TRBJ2-7; 8 bases line up with TRBD1. V was clipped by 1 base and J by 3 bases; unmatched bases: 12. Germline CDR1 is SGHRS and CDR2 is YFSETQ. The CDR3 covers 17 residues. In nucleotides, the CDR3 is TGCGCCAGCAGCTTGTTGTTGGCCCGGGACAGGAACTACGAGCAGTACTTC. Translating gives CASSLLLARDRNYEQYF.

The V gene is TRBV5-4, the J gene TRBJ1-3; TRBD1 aligns across 10 bases. This CDR3 contains 14 residues. In germline, CDR1 is SGHNT, CDR2 YYREEE (reference sequence). The junction had 5 bases not matched to a gene; V was cut back by 3 bases and J by 8 bases. The CDR3 sequence is CASSSGQGRDTIYF. In DNA, the CDR3 is TGTGCCAGCAGCTCGGGACAGGGGAGAGACACCATATATTTT.

This sequence joins TRBV9 and TRBJ2-1; 7 bases map to TRBD2. J gave up 3 bases and V 6 bases, and 3 bases lay outside the gene matches. Germline V gene sequence: CDR1 SGDLS, CDR2 YYNGEE. The CDR3 extends over 13 amino acids. Here the CDR3 reads CASNGGGYNEQFF. CDR3 in DNA: TGTGCCAGCAACGGCGGGGGCTACAATGAGCAGTTCTTC.

This clone was seen a single time. V gene TRBV7-9 combines with J gene TRBJ1-4; tentatively, D is TRBD1 (6 bases). Trimming cost V 11 bases and J 7 bases, with 17 bases left between them. Germline lookup yields CDR1 SEHNR and CDR2 FQNEAQ (reference sequence). The CDR3 is 13 residues long. This CDR3 is CASQGGGIEKLFF. DNA for the CDR3: TGTGCCTCTCAGGGAGGGGGTATTGAAAAACTGTTTTTT.

The rearrangement links TRBV30 to TRBJ1-3; a weak D match, TRBD1 (6 bases). The CDR3 spans 13 residues. V lost 4 bases and J lost 4, with 11 bases in between. Per germline, CDR1 GTSNPN and CDR2 SVGIG (reference sequence). CDR3 bases: TGTGCCTGGACGAGAGGGACAGGAAACACCATATATTTT. Translated, it gives CAWTRGTGNTIYF. The variable domain in full, with the rest retrieved from reference TRBV30 and TRBJ1-3, is SQTIHQWPATLVQPVGSPLSLECTVEGTSNPNLYWYRQAAGRGLQLLFYSVGIGQISSEVPQNLSASRPQDRQFILSSKKLLLSDSGFYLCAWTRGTGNTIYFGEGSWLTVV.

V usage is TRBV28 and J usage is TRBJ2-7; D remains unclear. Germline lookup yields CDR1 MDHEN and CDR2 SYDVKM. V was clipped by 2 bases and J by 2 bases, with 7 bases between them. The length of the CDR3 is 13 residues. This CDR3 is CASSLPGAYEQYF. The CDR3 DNA follows: TGTGCCAGCAGTTTACCAGGAGCCTACGAGCAGTACTTC.

The chain is built from TRBV4-3 and TRBJ1-3, with a weak D call TRBD1 (5 bases). V lost 1 base and J lost 2, with 15 bases in between. Germline V gene sequence: CDR1 LGHNA, CDR2 YSLEER. This CDR3 spans 17 amino acids. CDR3 region: CASSQVGGGGAGNTIYF. CDR3 coding DNA: TGCGCCAGCAGCCAAGTGGGAGGCGGGGGGGCTGGAAACACCATATATTTT.

A note on this clone: This same CDR3 is encoded by further DNA sequences in the sample. The V and J genes are TRBV6-4 and TRBJ2-3; 8 bases line up with TRBD2. Germline V gene lookup returns CDR1 MRHNA and CDR2 SNTAGT. V lost 3 bases and J lost 1; bases outside the gene matches: 0. The CDR3 is 14 amino acids. Here the CDR3 reads CASSEAGGTDTQYF. The CDR3 DNA sequence: TGTGCCAGCAGTGAAGCGGGAGGCACAGATACGCAGTATTTT.

This chain joins TRBV6-5 and TRBJ1-5; no definite D call. Trimming removed 2 bases from V and 11 bases from J, with 13 bases in between. Germline V lookup: CDR1 MNHEY, CDR2 SVGAGI. The CDR3 loop spans 13 amino acids. CDR3 bases: TGTGCCAGCAGTTACGATGATAGCTCAGCCCAGCATTTT. This sequence encodes CASSYDDSSAQHF.

The J gene is TRBJ1-6, the V gene TRBV25-1, with no clear D. Germline V lookup: CDR1 MGHDK, CDR2 SYGVNS. V was pared by 0 bases and J by 0 bases, with 9 bases between. There are 17 residues in the CDR3. The CDR3 spells CASSEYGRSSYNSPLHF. Here the CDR3 DNA reads TGTGCCAGCAGTGAATACGGACGGAGCTCCTATAATTCACCCCTCCACTTT.

The gene calls are TRBV27 and TRBJ1-2; 8 bases map to TRBD1. V was clipped by 3 bases and J by 8 bases; unmatched bases: 2. The CDR3 loop spans 12 amino acids. Germline V lookup: CDR1 MNHEY, CDR2 SMNVEV (reference sequence). In DNA, the CDR3 is TGTGCCAGCAGTTTCAGGGGGCAGGGCTACACCTTC. Encoded protein: CASSFRGQGYTF.

The V and J genes are TRBV7-6 and TRBJ1-2, with 9 bases lining up with TRBD1. Germline values: CDR1 SGHVS, CDR2 FNYEAQ. J gave up 8 bases and V 1 base, and 11 bases lay outside the gene matches. The CDR3 is 16 residues long. The CDR3 coding sequence is TGTGCCAGCAGCTTAGGTTCCACAGGGGGCTCCGAAGGCTACACCTTC. It specifies CASSLGSTGGSEGYTF.

The rearrangement links TRBV30 to TRBJ1-4; D might be TRBD1 (5 bases). V lost 1 base and J 2 bases, leaving 11 bases between the germline ends. Germline loops: CDR1 GTSNPN, CDR2 SVGIG (reference sequence). The CDR3 spans 15 residues. The CDR3 here is CAWSAWRGTNEKLFF. For the CDR3, the DNA is TGTGCCTGGAGTGCCTGGAGGGGCACTAATGAAAAACTGTTTTTT.

This chain joins TRBV7-3 and TRBJ1-2; 10 bases are a match to TRBD1. This CDR3 spans 14 amino acids. The V and J ends lost 3 bases and 3 bases, in that order; junction bases with no gene match: 1. The V gene's germline CDR1 is SGHTA and CDR2 FQGTGA. The CDR3 loop is CASSLTGGDYGYTF. CDR3 sequence (DNA): TGTGCCAGCAGCTTGACAGGGGGCGACTATGGCTACACCTTC.

This chain links TRBV29-1 with TRBJ2-7; TRBD2 might be the D (7 bases). Germline lookup yields CDR1 SQVTM and CDR2 ANQGSEA. The CDR3 has 13 amino acids. In DNA form, the CDR3 reads TGCGCCTCCGGGGGGCAGGGCACCTACGAGCAGTACTTC. Its protein product is CASGGQGTYEQYF.

The rearrangement joins TRBV2 to TRBJ2-1; 11 bases are shared with TRBD2. V gave up 3 bases and J gave up 5 bases; unmatched junction bases: 6. The CDR3 consists of 16 residues. In germline, CDR1 is SNHLY, CDR2 FYNNEI. This CDR3 is CASSDSATSGNNEQFF. CDR3 DNA: TGTGCCAGCAGTGATTCCGCGACTAGCGGGAACAATGAGCAGTTCTTC.

This rearrangement joins TRBV19 to TRBJ1-1; perhaps TRBD1 as D (5 bases). There are 16 residues in the CDR3. Germline V gene sequence: CDR1 LNHDA, CDR2 SQIVND (reference sequence). V was trimmed by 4 bases and J by 1 base, leaving 16 bases between them. For the CDR3, the DNA is TGTGCCAGTAGTAGGGGGGGAAGCCAGACGAACACTGAAGCTTTCTTT. Protein: CASSRGGSQTNTEAFF.

This chain connects TRBV4-2 to TRBJ1-2; tentative D call: TRBD1 (5 bases). The CDR3 is 14 residues long. The germline V and J ends were trimmed by 0 bases and 3 bases, with 8 bases remaining between them. Germline lookup yields CDR1 LGHNA and CDR2 YNFKEQ. CDR3 sequence (DNA): TGTGCCAGCAGCCAAGACAGGGCAGACTATGGCTACACCTTC. This codes for CASSQDRADYGYTF.

This sequence joins TRBV15 and TRBJ1-2; D perhaps matches TRBD1 (5 bases). The V end lost 3 bases, the J end lost 8 bases, and 16 bases lay between the germline ends. This CDR3 contains 14 residues. Per the germline V gene, CDR1 is LNHNV and CDR2 is YYDKDF (reference sequence). CDR3 amino acids: CATSRSPGERGYTF. The CDR3 DNA sequence: TGTGCCACCAGCAGGAGCCCGGGGGAGCGAGGCTACACCTTC. Looking up the rest from reference TRBV15 and TRBJ1-2 gives the full variable domain: DAMVIQNPRYQVTQFGKPVTLSCSQTLNHNVMYWYQQKSSQAPKLLFHYYDKDFNNEADTPDNFQSRRPNTSFCFLDIRSPGLGDTAMYLCATSRSPGERGYTFGSGTRLTVV.

V and J are TRBV6-5 and TRBJ2-5; possibly TRBD1 or TRBD2 for D (5 bases each). Trimming left V 2 bases short and J 5 bases short, with 15 bases between. The CDR3 extends over 15 amino acids. Germline CDR1 and CDR2: MNHEY and SVGAGI. The CDR3 loop is CASSYVLGEWETQYF. In nucleotides, the CDR3 is TGTGCCAGCAGTTACGTGTTAGGGGAGTGGGAGACCCAGTACTTC.

This clone was detected only a few times. This sequence joins TRBV2 and TRBJ2-1; D gene unclear. Germline V CDR1 and CDR2: SNHLY, FYNNEI. The length of the CDR3 is 14 residues. Trimming cost V 0 bases and J 6 bases, with 9 bases left between them. The DNA for the CDR3 is TGTGCCAGCAGTGAAGCGCTTCCTGGCAATGAGCAGTTCTTC. This gives the protein CASSEALPGNEQFF.

The CDR3 spells CASSYLGQAVRYF. CDR3 nucleotides: TGTGCCAGCAGCTACCTAGGACAGGCTGTTCGTTACTTC. The rearrangement links TRBV7-2 to TRBJ2-5, with 7 bases identical to TRBD1. The CDR3 contains 13 residues. Germline V gene data show CDR1 as SGHTA and CDR2 as FQGNSA. Losses at the gene ends were 4 bases for V and 14 bases for J; bases not matched to a gene: 13.

The V call is TRBV15, the J call TRBJ2-7; D is possibly TRBD2 (6 bases). Germline-derived CDR1 and CDR2 are LNHNV and YYDKDF (reference sequence). The CDR3 length is 13 residues. V lost 0 bases to trimming and J lost 5 bases, with 8 bases between them. DNA of the CDR3: TGTGCCACCAGCAGAGAAAGGAGGGACGAGCAGTACTTC. This sequence encodes CATSRERRDEQYF.

Remarks on this clone: The identical CDR3 is also encoded by other nucleotide sequences in the sample. This chain connects TRBV29-1 to TRBJ1-1; 8 bases match TRBD1. V was pared by 6 bases and J by 0 bases, with 3 bases of the junction left unmatched. From germline, CDR1 is SQVTM and CDR2 ANQGSEA. The CDR3 consists of 13 residues. Written as DNA, the CDR3 is TGCAGCGTACGACAGGGGATGAACACTGAAGCTTTCTTT. This codes for CSVRQGMNTEAFF.

The CDR3 DNA sequence: TGTGCCAGCTCGCGATACCGGGACAGGGGGCGCGGGAACACTGAAGCTTTCTTT. Protein product: CASSRYRDRGRGNTEAFF. The J gene is TRBJ1-1, the V gene TRBV18; TRBD1 aligns across 12 bases. Germline CDR1 and CDR2: KGHSH and LQKENI. The CDR3 runs to 18 residues. V gave up 6 bases and J gave up 1 base; unmatched junction bases: 12.

The chain couples TRBV2 to TRBJ2-2; TRBD1 matches 8 bases. The CDR3 runs to 14 residues. CDR1 is SNHLY and CDR2 is FYNNEI in the germline V gene. V shed 9 bases and J 5 bases; nucleotides not matched to a gene: 8. The CDR3 region is CASTRQGNTGELFF. Written as DNA, the CDR3 is TGTGCCAGTACACGACAGGGGAATACCGGGGAGCTGTTTTTT. Full variable domain (missing parts from reference TRBV2 and TRBJ2-2): EPEVTQTPSHQVTQMGQEVILRCVPISNHLYFYWYRQILGQKVEFLVSFYNNEISEKSEIFDDQFSVERPDGSNFTLKIRSTKLEDSAMYFCASTRQGNTGELFFGEGSRLTVL.

The gene calls are TRBV29-1 and TRBJ2-5; no firm D call. V was shortened by 7 bases and J by 1 base, with 10 bases between the two germline ends. This CDR3 spans 12 amino acids. CDR1 is SQVTM and CDR2 is ANQGSEA in the germline V gene. The CDR3 nucleotides read TGCAGCGCTTGGTCCGCCCAAGAGACCCAGTACTTC. It codes for CSAWSAQETQYF.